A single sample is the source of the 10 T cell receptor beta chains below, sequenced in a study of control samples from healthy donors and cancer patients (dated by TCRdb to 2020 to 2021). Library creation used the immunoSEQ multiplex PCR assay. The clones in this table, taken by TCRdb from immuneACCESS, are in-frame only. Not every clone is retained; where verified, under half of the shortfall comes from an unresolved V gene, and the cause of the rest is unknown. A total of over 150,000 clones appear in this sample, 90% to 95% of them only once. Roughly 15% of the sample goes to the ten largest clones. What was sequenced was PBMCs. The receptors here all came from a man in his sixties with colorectal cancer.

This clone was detected once. The chain uses TRBV18 and TRBJ2-6, with D tentatively TRBD2 (5 bases). The length of the CDR3 is 15 residues. With 3 bases removed from V and 1 base from J, the gap between germline ends came to 7 bases. The germline gives CDR1 KGHSH, CDR2 LQKENI. The CDR3 DNA sequence: TGTGCCAGCTCACCCTGGGAGTCTGGGGCCAACGTCCTGACTTTC. Translated: CASSPWESGANVLTF.

CDR3 residues: CASSPQTENTEAFF. As DNA, the CDR3 is TGTGCCAGCTCACCACAGACAGAGAACACTGAAGCTTTCTTT. This chain links TRBV18 with TRBJ1-1; possible D gene TRBD1, 5 bases. V shed 1 base and J shed 1 base, with 7 bases lying between them. Germline CDR1 reads KGHSH; CDR2 reads LQKENI. The CDR3 loop spans 14 amino acids.

This clone was counted a few times. The same CDR3 can be traced to other DNA sequences in this sample. This rearrangement joins TRBV7-9 to TRBJ1-2, with D possibly being TRBD1 (5 bases). Trimming removed 1 base from V and 3 bases from J, with 6 bases in between. This CDR3 has 13 residues. The germline CDR1 and CDR2 sequences are SEHNR and FQNEAQ (reference sequence). In DNA form, the CDR3 reads TGTGCCAGCAGCTTAGTAGGGGACTATGGCTACACCTTC. Its translation: CASSLVGDYGYTF.

CDR3 region: CASRGTGSQPQHF. The CDR3 bases are TGTGCCAGCAGGGGGACAGGGAGTCAGCCCCAGCATTTT. The chain uses TRBV6-5 and TRBJ1-5, with 9 bases lining up with TRBD1. CDR1 is MNHEY, CDR2 SVGAGI, per germline. The CDR3 is made up of 13 amino acids. V dropped 6 bases and J dropped 6; count of bases not matched to a gene: 3.

CDR3 protein: CAIRASVASYTDTQYF. As DNA, the CDR3 is TGTGCCATCCGTGCTAGCGTTGCCTCCTACACAGATACGCAGTATTTT. The V gene is TRBV10-3, the J gene TRBJ2-3, with D possibly matching TRBD2 (6 bases). V lost 8 bases and J 2 bases, leaving 20 bases between the germline ends. In germline, CDR1 is ENHRY, CDR2 SYGVKD. This CDR3 has 16 residues.

The V and J genes are TRBV30 and TRBJ2-1; D uncertain. CDR3 length equals 12 residues. Trimming shortened V by 4 bases and J by 2 bases, and 6 bases separated the two germline ends. Germline V lookup: CDR1 GTSNPN, CDR2 SVGIG (reference sequence). The DNA of the CDR3 is TGTGCCTGGAAAGCAGCCTACAATGAGCAGTTCTTC. Translating gives CAWKAAYNEQFF.

This chain uses TRBV4-1 with TRBJ2-3; D is unclear. CDR1 and CDR2 from the germline V gene are MGHRA and YSYEKL. This CDR3 has 16 residues. V was shortened by 3 bases and J by 4 bases, with 17 bases between the two germline ends. CDR3 protein: CASSHAPTGWSDTQYF. The CDR3 DNA follows: TGCGCCAGCAGCCATGCGCCGACCGGGTGGTCAGATACGCAGTATTTT.

This sequence joins TRBV6-1 and TRBJ2-7; 11 positions agree with TRBD2. Trimming removed 3 bases from V and 2 bases from J; junction bases left unmatched: 3. Germline V gene data show CDR1 as MNHNS and CDR2 as SASEGT. This CDR3 is 15 amino acids long. The CDR3 spells CASSDFSGGAYEQYF. CDR3 sequence (DNA): TGTGCCAGCAGTGATTTTAGCGGGGGGGCCTACGAGCAGTACTTC.

The rearrangement joins TRBV12-3 or TRBV12-4 to TRBJ2-7, with TRBD2 identical over 7 bases. This CDR3 spans 13 amino acids. The junction had 6 bases not matched to a gene; V was cut back by 8 bases and J by 2 bases. Here the CDR3 reads CASQVAGAYEQYF. CDR3 nucleotide sequence: TGTGCCAGCCAGGTGGCGGGGGCCTACGAGCAGTACTTC.

The chain joins TRBV10-3 to TRBJ1-2, with TRBD1 as a possible D gene (6 bases). The CDR3 covers 11 residues. The germline V gene has CDR1 ENHRY and CDR2 SYGVKD. With 10 bases removed from V and 4 bases from J, the gap between germline ends came to 10 bases. DNA of the CDR3: TGTGCCACTTCGGACAGCTATGGCTACACCTTC. Protein sequence: CATSDSYGYTF.